The 28 T cell receptor beta chains given below trace back to one sample, sequenced in a study of neurological immune-mediated disorders (dated by TCRdb to about 2019). The library was produced with 5' RACE. This sample was sequenced with an Illumina HiSeq 2500. The public reads were quality trimmed at Q25 with fastp and then assembled into clones with MiXCR by TCRdb, keeping productive beta chains. Rows with a matching CDR3 protein are joined into one entry that keeps the most common DNA and genes. The sample contains under 45,000 distinct CDR3 sequences, roughly 15% of them found a single time. The top ten clones comprise 3.5% to 4.5% of the sample. Sequencing was performed on CD4+ T cells from blood. The receptors shown here come from a woman aged 60-75 years with HTLV-1-associated myelopathy (HAM/TSP).

The V gene is TRBV2, the J gene TRBJ2-1; 9 bases map to TRBD2. V dropped 6 bases and J dropped 6; count of bases not matched to a gene: 12. Germline values: CDR1 SNHLY, CDR2 FYNNEI. The CDR3 totals 16 residues. As DNA, the CDR3 is TGTGCCAGCAGCCAAGGGTGGCGGGGGGGGTTCAATGAGCAGTTCTTC. Translation: CASSQGWRGGFNEQFF.

This clonotype was recorded many times. J is TRBJ1-4 and V is TRBV5-1; maybe TRBD1 (5 bases). CDR3 size: 14 residues. V was clipped by 0 bases and J by 8 bases, with 11 bases between them. Germline V CDR1 and CDR2: SGHRS, YFSETQ. The CDR3 sequence is CASSLEGAWEKLFF. The CDR3 nucleotides are TGCGCCAGCAGCTTGGAAGGGGCGTGGGAAAAACTGTTTTTT.

As concerns this clonotype: A much larger clone sits a single nucleotide away, making a read error possible. The chain employs TRBV18 and TRBJ2-7, with a weak D call TRBD2 (5 bases). Germline V CDR1 and CDR2: KGHSH, LQKENI. Trimming removed 5 bases at V and 6 bases at J, with 17 bases between. The CDR3 spans 14 residues. The CDR3 bases are TGTGCCAGCTCAACCCGGGATGGGTCTGCCGAGCAGTACTTC. Residues: CASSTRDGSAEQYF.

This clonotype has a count of ten or more. V gene TRBV5-1 combines with J gene TRBJ2-3, with D perhaps matching TRBD1 (5 bases). Germline CDR1 is SGHRS and CDR2 is YFSETQ. The germline V and J ends were trimmed by 0 bases and 2 bases, with 7 bases remaining between them. This CDR3 has 14 residues. The chain's CDR3 is CASSLEGVTDTQYF. The CDR3 DNA sequence: TGCGCCAGCAGCTTGGAAGGGGTCACAGATACGCAGTATTTT.

This clonotype was found many times. The V gene is TRBV9, the J gene TRBJ2-1; 8 positions match TRBD1. With 2 bases clipped from V and 4 bases from J, the junction kept 5 bases outside the gene matches. The length of the CDR3 is 15 residues. Germline CDR1 and CDR2: SGDLS and YYNGEE. The CDR3, as DNA: TGTGCCAGCAGCGTTCAGGGGGCCGTATACAATGAGCAGTTCTTC. Its translation is CASSVQGAVYNEQFF.

The chain is built from TRBV11-2 and TRBJ1-2; D remains unclear. Germline V gives CDR1 SGHAT, CDR2 FQNNGV. The CDR3 consists of 14 residues. The CDR3 bases are TGTGTCATCATCCAAGACGCCACCAACTATGGCTACACCTTC. Translating it yields CVIIQDATNYGYTF.

This clonotype was detected many times. The J gene is TRBJ1-6, the V gene TRBV20-1; TRBD1 aligns across 8 bases. Looked up from germline, CDR1 is DFQATT and CDR2 is SNEGSKA (reference sequence). Germline trimming cut 3 bases from V and 10 bases from J; bases unmatched to any gene: 5. The CDR3 totals 13 residues. The DNA of the CDR3 is TGCAGTGCTAGTGAGACAGGGGTCTCACCCCTCCACTTT. Its protein product is CSASETGVSPLHF.

This clonotype was detected ten times or more. This chain connects TRBV14 to TRBJ2-5; D uncertain. V lost 4 bases and J lost 4, with 10 bases in between. Germline V lookup: CDR1 SGHDN, CDR2 FVKESK. This CDR3 comprises 13 residues. The CDR3 nucleotides read TGTGCCAGCAGCCCCAAAGGCGGAGAGACCCAGTACTTC. It yields the protein CASSPKGGETQYF. Complete variable domain (other parts from reference TRBV14 and TRBJ2-5): EAGVTQFPSHSVIEKGQTVTLRCDPISGHDNLYWYRRVMGKEIKFLLHFVKESKQDESGMPNNRFLAERTGGTYSTLKVQPAELEDSGVYFCASSPKGGETQYFGPGTRLLVL.

This clonotype was counted ten times or more. V gene TRBV5-1 combines with J gene TRBJ2-3, with D maybe TRBD2 (6 bases). Germline V lookup: CDR1 SGHRS, CDR2 YFSETQ. The ends were cut back, 4 bases at V and 0 bases at J, with 12 bases in the middle. The CDR3 contains 15 residues. The DNA for the CDR3 is TGCGCCAGCAGCCCGGCCGGGACTAGCACAGATACGCAGTATTTT. It translates to CASSPAGTSTDTQYF.

This clonotype occurred many times. V usage is TRBV6-5 and J usage is TRBJ2-2, with D possibly being TRBD1 (5 bases). This CDR3 has 15 amino acids. V was cut by 6 bases and J by 4 bases, with 15 bases left in between. Germline lookup yields CDR1 MNHEY and CDR2 SVGAGI. CDR3 loop: CASRSSGMGTGELFF. CDR3 sequence (DNA): TGTGCCAGCAGGAGTTCAGGGATGGGCACCGGGGAGCTGTTTTTT.

This clonotype has a count of ten or more. This chain uses TRBV10-1 with TRBJ1-2; D is possibly TRBD1 (5 bases). This CDR3 has 13 residues. From germline, CDR1 is WNHNN and CDR2 SYGVQD (reference sequence). Trimming stripped 0 bases from V and 3 bases from J, with 5 bases between. For the CDR3, the DNA is TGCGCCAGCAGTGAGTCAGGGGACTATGGCTACACCTTC. Its protein is CASSESGDYGYTF.

The table lists this clonotype with many counts. The chain recombines TRBV7-9 with TRBJ2-1, with TRBD2 identical over 8 bases. Germline CDR1 and CDR2: SEHNR and FQNEAQ (reference sequence). The CDR3 consists of 15 residues. With V trimmed by 8 bases and J by 3 bases, 9 bases remained unmatched. Here the CDR3 reads CASLLLAENYNEQFF. The CDR3 DNA is TGTGCCAGCCTGCTACTAGCGGAAAACTACAATGAGCAGTTCTTC.

The chain has TRBV10-3 and TRBJ2-3; perhaps TRBD2 as D (6 bases). This CDR3 has 12 amino acids. V gave up 6 bases and J gave up 9 bases, with 13 bases separating them. In germline, CDR1 is ENHRY, CDR2 SYGVKD. For the CDR3, the DNA is TGTGCCATCAGGGCTGGTGCGGGGACGCAGTATTTT. Residues: CAIRAGAGTQYF.

This chain joins TRBV12-3 or TRBV12-4 and TRBJ1-5, with D tentatively TRBD1 (5 bases). The CDR3 totals 14 residues. The V gene lost 4 bases and the J gene lost 9 bases, with 16 bases spanning the gap. The CDR3: CASSSWQGGAPQHF. In DNA form, the CDR3 reads TGTGCCAGCAGTTCGTGGCAGGGAGGGGCGCCCCAGCATTTT.

By sample share, this clonotype is medium-sized. The chain couples TRBV9 to TRBJ2-1, with a weak D call TRBD1 (6 bases). This CDR3 is 15 amino acids long. The germline gives CDR1 SGDLS, CDR2 YYNGEE. Trimming took 1 base from V and 6 from J, leaving 14 bases between them. CDR3 DNA sequence: TGTGCCAGCAGCGTATTAGGTTTACAGGGCAATGAGCAGTTCTTC. Its protein is CASSVLGLQGNEQFF. The full variable domain, in which reference TRBV9 and TRBJ2-1 provide the parts outside the CDR3, is DSGVTQTPKHLITATGQRVTLRCSPRSGDLSVYWYQQSLDQGLQFLIQYYNGEERAKGNILERFSAQQFPDLHSELNLSSLELGDSALYFCASSVLGLQGNEQFFGPGTRLTVL.

This chain links TRBV24-1 with TRBJ2-2; no clear D. This CDR3 has 11 amino acids. V was trimmed by 12 bases and J by 3 bases, leaving 7 bases between them. Looked up from germline, CDR1 is KGHDR and CDR2 is SFDVKD. The CDR3 spells CAARDTGELFF. In nucleotides, the CDR3 is TGTGCCGCCCGGGACACCGGGGAGCTGTTTTTT.

This clonotype was observed many times. This chain connects TRBV3-1 to TRBJ2-2; D may be TRBD1 (6 bases). From germline, CDR1 is LGHDT and CDR2 YNNKEL (reference sequence). Trimming left V 0 bases short and J 4 bases short, with 15 bases between. This CDR3 has 17 amino acids. The CDR3 spells CASSQDLRTDGTGELFF. In DNA form, the CDR3 reads TGTGCCAGCAGCCAAGATCTAAGGACAGATGGCACCGGGGAGCTGTTTTTT. Full variable domain (outside the CDR3, taken from reference TRBV3-1 and TRBJ2-2): DTAVSQTPKYLVTQMGNDKSIKCEQNLGHDTMYWYKQDSKKFLKIMFSYNNKELIINETVPNRFSPKSPDKAHLNLHINSLELGDSAVYFCASSQDLRTDGTGELFFGEGSRLTVL.

This clonotype was detected many times. The V gene is TRBV5-5, the J gene TRBJ2-5; D remains unclear. Trimming removed 1 base from V and 5 bases from J, with 12 bases in between. This CDR3 comprises 14 residues. CDR1 is SGHKS and CDR2 is YYEKEE in the germline V gene (reference sequence). The CDR3 DNA sequence: TGTGCCAGCAGCTTGAGGTCAGAAGTCGAGACCCAGTACTTC. This gives the protein CASSLRSEVETQYF.

This clonotype was counted at least ten times. The gene calls are TRBV4-2 and TRBJ1-1, with a weak D call TRBD1 (5 bases). Per germline, CDR1 LGHNA and CDR2 YNFKEQ. The V gene lost 0 bases and the J gene lost 4 bases, with 12 bases spanning the gap. The CDR3 is 15 amino acids. The chain's CDR3 is CASSQDWSGGTEAFF. The CDR3 nucleotides read TGTGCCAGCAGCCAAGATTGGAGTGGGGGCACTGAAGCTTTCTTT.

This clonotype was counted at least ten times. The rearrangement uses TRBV20-1 and TRBJ2-1; D is uncertain. The CDR3 consists of 12 residues. Germline CDR1 reads DFQATT; CDR2 reads SNEGSKA (reference sequence). Trimming removed 6 bases at V and 11 bases at J, with 17 bases between. The CDR3 loop reads CSAPGIKGQQFF. The CDR3, as DNA: TGCAGTGCCCCCGGCATCAAGGGCCAGCAGTTCTTC.

In this sample, this clonotype turned up once. The chain carries TRBV20-1 and TRBJ2-7; a possible D gene is TRBD2 (6 bases). The CDR3 sequence is 12 residues long. Trimming shortened V by 0 bases and J by 9 bases, and 12 bases separated the two germline ends. CDR1 is DFQATT, CDR2 SNEGSKA, per germline (reference sequence). The CDR3 bases are TGCAGTGCTAGAGACGGGACTCCGAGGCAGTACTTC. Translated, it gives CSARDGTPRQYF.

This clonotype appeared many times. The chain couples TRBV5-1 to TRBJ2-3, with D perhaps TRBD1 or TRBD2 (6 bases each). CDR1 and CDR2 from the germline V gene are SGHRS and YFSETQ. Deletions cut 0 bases from V and 6 bases from J, with 11 bases between. The CDR3 loop spans 14 amino acids. Written as DNA, the CDR3 is TGCGCCAGCAGCTTGGAACAGGGAGGCGATACGCAGTATTTT. Its translation: CASSLEQGGDTQYF.

This clonotype was observed many times. The V call is TRBV20-1, the J call TRBJ1-2, with 8 bases lining up with TRBD1. V dropped 0 bases and J dropped 7; count of bases not matched to a gene: 4. Germline values: CDR1 DFQATT, CDR2 SNEGSKA (reference sequence). This CDR3 is built from 13 residues. In DNA form, the CDR3 reads TGCAGTGCTAGAGATCCAGGGGGCCGTGGCTACACCTTC. Amino acids: CSARDPGGRGYTF.

This clonotype was counted many times. V usage is TRBV10-3 and J usage is TRBJ2-7, with D possibly TRBD1 on 6 matching bases. This CDR3 has 13 amino acids. V was shortened by 2 bases and J by 3 bases, with 8 bases between the two germline ends. Per the germline V gene, CDR1 is ENHRY and CDR2 is SYGVKD. Here the CDR3 reads CAISEQGIYEQYF. The CDR3 DNA follows: TGTGCCATCAGTGAGCAGGGGATCTACGAGCAGTACTTC.

This clonotype was seen many times. This chain links TRBV11-2 with TRBJ2-7; TRBD1 aligns across 8 bases. Germline CDR1 SGHAT, CDR2 FQNNGV. This CDR3 contains 16 residues. The J segment lost 5 bases and the V segment lost 2 bases, leaving 11 bases of the junction unmatched. The CDR3 sequence: CASSLRLQGAKHEQYF. The CDR3, as DNA: TGTGCCAGCAGCTTAAGGCTGCAGGGGGCGAAGCACGAGCAGTACTTC.

This clonotype has ten or more counts. The chain has TRBV5-1 and TRBJ1-1; no reliable D call. This CDR3 region has 14 residues. V shed 1 base and J shed 4 bases, with 11 bases lying between them. Germline V gene lookup returns CDR1 SGHRS and CDR2 YFSETQ. Here the CDR3 reads CASSLYGEGTEAFF. In DNA form, the CDR3 reads TGCGCCAGCAGCTTGTACGGAGAGGGCACTGAAGCTTTCTTT.

By sample fraction, this clonotype is medium-sized (0.01 to 0.1%). The CDR3: CRRSRSPAGGNTIYF. The CDR3 bases are TGCAGGAGATCAAGATCCCCGGCGGGCGGAAACACCATATATTTT. The J gene is TRBJ1-3, the V gene TRBV20-1; no reliable D call. Germline V gene data show CDR1 as DFQATT and CDR2 as SNEGSKA (reference sequence). The CDR3 is 15 amino acids.

This clonotype was picked up many times. The V call is TRBV20-1, the J call TRBJ1-1; 8 nucleotides match TRBD1. Losses at the gene ends were 6 bases for V and 8 bases for J; bases not matched to a gene: 14. Germline V gene data show CDR1 as DFQATT and CDR2 as SNEGSKA (reference sequence). CDR3 size: 14 residues. CDR3 sequence: CSADRDRILPEAFF. For the CDR3, the DNA is TGCAGTGCAGACAGGGACAGGATCCTCCCGGAAGCTTTCTTT.